This T cell receptor beta chain was observed in a study of T cell responses to AZD1222 COVID-19 vaccine. Pooled in the analysis were second doses at about 4 or about 12 weeks. Sequenced by immunoSEQ multiplex PCR; TCRdb stores in-frame clones only, minus some. The sample has 75,000 to 100,000 clones; 92% are singletons. CDR3 length equals 16 residues. This sequence was found in an adult who received the AZD1222 COVID-19 vaccine. The J gene is TRBJ2-7, the V gene TRBV21-1; the D call of TRBD1 is as the table states it, not checked on the DNA. TRBV21-1 represents a pseudogene. Sequencing was performed on peripheral blood, taken 28 days after the second AZD1222 dose. In DNA form, the CDR3 reads TGTGCCAGCAGCTGGAAAGGTAGTCAGGGCTTCTACGAGCAGTACTTC. This codes for CASSWKGSQGFYEQYF.